Below are 5 T cell receptor beta chains sequenced from a single sample in a study of T cell responses to AZD1222 COVID-19 vaccine. Using immunoSEQ multiplex PCR, the repertoire was profiled, and TCRdb retains in-frame clones only, with some absent. The sample consists of 100,000 to 150,000 clones, 70% to 90% of them appearing once. Material: peripheral blood, obtained on day 0 of AZD1222 vaccination. The receptor set was obtained from an adult in good health.

The J gene is TRBJ1-5, the V gene TRBV28; D gene uncertain. V was clipped by 3 bases and J by 6 bases, with 3 bases between them. Germline-derived CDR1 and CDR2 are MDHEN and SYDVKM. This CDR3 is 11 amino acids long. CDR3 nucleotides: TGTGCCAGCAGTTTTGGTCAGCCCCAGCATTTT. As protein: CASSFGQPQHF.

The rearrangement links TRBV13 to TRBJ1-1; D might be TRBD1 (5 bases). CDR1 PRHDT and CDR2 FYEKMQ come from the germline V gene (reference sequence). This CDR3 has 15 residues. Trimming stripped 2 bases from V and 2 bases from J, with 12 bases between. CDR3 bases: TGTGCCAGCAGCTTAAGTAACACAGGAAACACTGAAGCTTTCTTT. Translating it yields CASSLSNTGNTEAFF.

The rearrangement uses TRBV19 and TRBJ1-3; 8 positions match TRBD1. Germline CDR1 is LNHDA and CDR2 is SQIVND (reference sequence). The CDR3 has 17 residues. Trimming at V came to 1 base and at J to 2 bases, leaving 7 bases not matched to a gene. Here the CDR3 reads CASSIGPDRAAGNTIYF. CDR3 bases: TGTGCCAGTAGTATAGGCCCGGACAGGGCGGCTGGAAACACCATATATTTT.

The CDR3 sequence is CASSRTGRLAGANNEQFF. The CDR3 DNA follows: TGTGCCAGCAGCCGCACCGGAAGACTAGCGGGAGCCAACAATGAGCAGTTCTTC. V is TRBV11-2 and J is TRBJ2-1, with TRBD2 matching over 12 bases. Germline loops: CDR1 SGHAT, CDR2 FQNNGV. J was trimmed by 5 bases and V by 5 bases; bases with no gene match: 13. This CDR3 is built from 18 residues. The full variable domain, rest sourced from reference TRBV11-2 and TRBJ2-1, is EAGVAQSPRYKIIEKRQSVAFWCNPISGHATLYWYQQILGQGPKLLIQFQNNGVVDDSQLPKDRFSAERLKGVDSTLKIQPAKLEDSAVYLCASSRTGRLAGANNEQFFGPGTRLTVL.

V is TRBV5-6 and J is TRBJ2-7; 9 bases fit TRBD1. CDR1 and CDR2 (germline): SGHDT, YYEEEE. The CDR3 length is 14 residues. V lost 3 bases, J lost 7 bases, and 8 bases stayed unmatched. The CDR3 coding sequence is TGTGCCAGCAGCTCCGGGACAGGGTATTTGGAGCAGTACTTC. Its translation: CASSSGTGYLEQYF. The full variable domain, rest sourced from reference TRBV5-6 and TRBJ2-7, is DAGVTQSPTHLIKTRGQQVTLRCSPKSGHDTVSWYQQALGQGPQFIFQYYEEEERQRGNFPDRFSGHQFPNYSSELNVNALLLGDSALYLCASSSGTGYLEQYFGPGTRLTVT.